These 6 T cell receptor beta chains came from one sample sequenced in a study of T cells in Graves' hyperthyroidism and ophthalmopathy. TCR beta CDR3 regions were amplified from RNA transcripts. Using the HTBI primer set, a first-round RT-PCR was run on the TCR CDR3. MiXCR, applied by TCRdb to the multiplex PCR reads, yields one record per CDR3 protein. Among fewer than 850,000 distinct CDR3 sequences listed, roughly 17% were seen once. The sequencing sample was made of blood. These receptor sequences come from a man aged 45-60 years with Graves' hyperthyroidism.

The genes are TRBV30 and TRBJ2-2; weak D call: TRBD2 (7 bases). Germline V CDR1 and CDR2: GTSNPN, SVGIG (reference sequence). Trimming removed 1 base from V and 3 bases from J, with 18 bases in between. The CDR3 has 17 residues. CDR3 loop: CAWSAWGGPRDTGELFF. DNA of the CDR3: TGTGCCTGGAGTGCCTGGGGGGGGCCGCGGGACACCGGGGAGCTGTTTTTT.

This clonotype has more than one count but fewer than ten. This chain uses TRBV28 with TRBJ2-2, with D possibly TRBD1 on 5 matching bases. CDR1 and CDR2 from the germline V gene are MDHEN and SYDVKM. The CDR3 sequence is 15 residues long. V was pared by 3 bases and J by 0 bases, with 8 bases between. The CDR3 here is CASSFLGANTGELFF. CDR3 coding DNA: TGTGCCAGCAGTTTCTTAGGGGCGAACACCGGGGAGCTGTTTTTT. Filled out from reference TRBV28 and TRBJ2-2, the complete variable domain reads DVKVTQSSRYLVKRTGEKVFLECVQDMDHENMFWYRQDPGLGLRLIYFSYDVKMKEKGDIPEGYSVSREKKERFSLILESASTNQTSMYLCASSFLGANTGELFFGEGSRLTVL.

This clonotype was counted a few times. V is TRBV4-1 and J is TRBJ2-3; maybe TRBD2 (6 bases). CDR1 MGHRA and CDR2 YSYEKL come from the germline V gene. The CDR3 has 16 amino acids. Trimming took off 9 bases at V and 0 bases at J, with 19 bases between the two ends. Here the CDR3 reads CASRPSRGTSTDTQYF. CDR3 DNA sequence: TGCGCCAGTAGGCCCTCGCGGGGAACTAGCACAGATACGCAGTATTTT.

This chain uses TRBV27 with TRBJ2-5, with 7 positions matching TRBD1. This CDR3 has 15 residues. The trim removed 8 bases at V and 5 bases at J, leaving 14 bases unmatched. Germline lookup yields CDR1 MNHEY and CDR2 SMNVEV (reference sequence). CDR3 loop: CASRITGVVWETQYF. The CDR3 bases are TGTGCCAGCCGGATCACAGGGGTCGTTTGGGAGACCCAGTACTTC.

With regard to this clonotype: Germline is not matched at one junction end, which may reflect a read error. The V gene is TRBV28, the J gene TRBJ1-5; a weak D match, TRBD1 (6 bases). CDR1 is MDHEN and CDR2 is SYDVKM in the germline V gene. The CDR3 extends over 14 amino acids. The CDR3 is CARSSKQGYQPQHF. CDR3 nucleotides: TGTGCCCGCAGTTCTAAACAGGGATATCAGCCCCAGCATTTT.

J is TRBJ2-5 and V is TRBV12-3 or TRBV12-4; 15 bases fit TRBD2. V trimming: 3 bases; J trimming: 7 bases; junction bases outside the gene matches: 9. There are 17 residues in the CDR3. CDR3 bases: TGTGCCAGCAGTTTCGGACTAGCGGGAGGGGGCTGGGGGACCCAGTACTTC. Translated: CASSFGLAGGGWGTQYF.